A single sample is the source of the 4 T cell receptor beta chains below, sequenced in a study of chronic HIV infection and antiretroviral therapy (dated by TCRdb to between 2014 and 2016). Receptors were amplified or captured by 5' RACE. The reads were generated on an Illumina MiSeq. Through fastp at Q25 and MiXCR, TCRdb rebuilt clones from the public reads, retaining in-frame beta chains. Merged by CDR3 protein, the rows form single entries marked with the most common genes and DNA. The sample has about 38,000 distinct CDR3 sequences on record, 7% to 10% of them singletons. Over 2.5% of the sample rests with the top ten. Sequencing input: peripheral blood. These receptors were collected from an adult who had HIV and had not received antiretroviral therapy, or was an uninfected healthy control (not recorded which).

This clonotype was counted between two and nine times. The CDR3 DNA sequence: TGTGCCAGCATGCCGGGGAGAAGCTCCTACAATGAGCAGTTCTTC. It codes for CASMPGRSSYNEQFF. The chain uses TRBV2 and TRBJ2-1; TRBD2 might be the D (5 bases). The CDR3 extends over 15 amino acids. The ends were cut back, 7 bases at V and 0 bases at J, with 13 bases in the middle. Germline lookup yields CDR1 SNHLY and CDR2 FYNNEI.

Here the CDR3 DNA reads TGTGCCAGCAGTTCCAGGGGGCGCGGGTTTAATGAAAAACTGTTTTTT. Its translation: CASSSRGRGFNEKLFF. The chain employs TRBV6-5 and TRBJ1-4; 8 bases fit TRBD1. The CDR3 covers 16 residues. J gave up 4 bases and V 4 bases, and 8 bases lay outside the gene matches. Germline V gives CDR1 MNHEY, CDR2 SVGAGI.

By its share, this clonotype is medium-sized. The chain recombines TRBV28 with TRBJ2-4; TRBD1 is a possible D gene (5 bases). The CDR3 length is 15 residues. V dropped 6 bases and J dropped 1 base, with 13 bases sitting between them. Germline CDR1 is MDHEN and CDR2 is SYDVKM. The CDR3 DNA sequence: TGTGCCAGCAGCCTAGGGGTTTCCGCCAAAAACATTCAGTACTTC. This translates into CASSLGVSAKNIQYF.

This clonotype was seen a few times. V is TRBV28 and J is TRBJ1-6; D is perhaps TRBD1 (5 bases). The germline V and J ends were trimmed by 6 bases and 6 bases, with 18 bases remaining between them. Germline V CDR1 and CDR2: MDHEN, SYDVKM. This CDR3 has 16 amino acids. The CDR3 nucleotides are TGTGCCAGCAGCCTCCGGCCGGGACGTCGTAATTCACCCCTCCACTTT. It codes for CASSLRPGRRNSPLHF.